A single sample gave rise to the 7 T cell receptor beta chains below, sequenced in a study of blood T cell repertoires in COVID-19. Here immunoSEQ multiplex PCR was the method, and the copy in TCRdb shows in-frame clones only, minus some. The sample lists 350,000 to 400,000 clones, more than 75% occurring once. Material: PBMCs or T cells enriched from blood (not recorded which). The receptors shown here come from a man in his forties in a cohort exposed to, infected with or recovered from COVID-19 (not recorded which).

J is TRBJ2-1 and V is TRBV7-9; 9 bases are a match to TRBD2. Unmatched junction bases numbered 3, after V lost 5 bases and J lost 1 base. The CDR3 is 15 residues long. Germline-derived CDR1 and CDR2 are SEHNR and FQNEAQ (reference sequence). The CDR3 loop is CASSLLAGSYNEQFF. The CDR3 region has the DNA TGTGCCAGCAGCCTCCTAGCGGGGTCCTACAATGAGCAGTTCTTC.

This chain joins TRBV27 and TRBJ2-5; D is unclear. Germline V CDR1 and CDR2: MNHEY, SMNVEV (reference sequence). V was shortened by 0 bases and J by 6 bases, with 14 bases between the two germline ends. The CDR3 runs 15 residues. DNA of the CDR3: TGTGCCAGCAGTTTATCGCGCGGATCTTATCAGACCCAGTACTTC. Its translation: CASSLSRGSYQTQYF.

The CDR3 region is CASSEAGDNDNEQFF. The CDR3 DNA sequence: TGTGCCAGCAGTGAAGCTGGGGACAACGACAATGAGCAGTTCTTC. This rearrangement joins TRBV6-1 to TRBJ2-1, with a tentative D call TRBD1 (6 bases). The germline V gene encodes CDR1 MNHNS and CDR2 SASEGT. Deletions cut 0 bases from V and 5 bases from J, with 11 bases between. The CDR3 contains 15 residues.

This clone was observed once. This chain uses TRBV4-2 with TRBJ1-2; 8 bases line up with TRBD1. V gave up 0 bases and J gave up 0 bases; unmatched junction bases: 6. CDR1 is LGHNA, CDR2 YNFKEQ, per germline. This CDR3 comprises 17 residues. CDR3 amino acids: CASSQDWETGANYGYTF. In nucleotides, the CDR3 is TGTGCCAGCAGCCAAGACTGGGAGACAGGGGCTAACTATGGCTACACCTTC.

This clone appeared a single time. The chain carries TRBV7-9 and TRBJ2-1, with 12 bases matching TRBD2. This CDR3 is 18 amino acids long. With 2 bases clipped from V and 6 bases from J, the junction kept 11 bases outside the gene matches. CDR1 and CDR2 from the germline V gene are SEHNR and FQNEAQ (reference sequence). The CDR3 nucleotides are TGTGCCAGCAGCTTAAGGCTAGCGGGAGGGATAGGGGGCAATGAGCAGTTCTTC. Encoded protein: CASSLRLAGGIGGNEQFF. Using reference TRBV7-9 and TRBJ2-1 for the parts outside the CDR3, the full variable domain is DTGVSQNPRHKITKRGQNVTFRCDPISEHNRLYWYRQTLGQGPEFLTYFQNEAQLEKSRLLSDRFSAERPKGSFSTLEIQRTEQGDSAMYLCASSLRLAGGIGGNEQFFGPGTRLTVL.

The V and J genes are TRBV27 and TRBJ2-3; 7 bases are a match to TRBD2. V trimming: 6 bases; J trimming: 0 bases; junction bases outside the gene matches: 12. The CDR3 consists of 17 residues. Germline-derived CDR1 and CDR2 are MNHEY and SMNVEV (reference sequence). The CDR3 DNA sequence: TGTGCCAGCAGGAAGGGACTAAATCCCCTTAGCACAGATACGCAGTATTTT. Translated, it gives CASRKGLNPLSTDTQYF.

The V and J genes are TRBV24-1 and TRBJ2-3; unclear D gene. Germline CDR1 reads KGHDR; CDR2 reads SFDVKD. The CDR3 length is 14 residues. Trimming stripped 6 bases from V and 0 bases from J, with 9 bases between. In nucleotides, the CDR3 is TGTGCCACCAGTTACGAGGATAGCACAGATACGCAGTATTTT. As protein: CATSYEDSTDTQYF.